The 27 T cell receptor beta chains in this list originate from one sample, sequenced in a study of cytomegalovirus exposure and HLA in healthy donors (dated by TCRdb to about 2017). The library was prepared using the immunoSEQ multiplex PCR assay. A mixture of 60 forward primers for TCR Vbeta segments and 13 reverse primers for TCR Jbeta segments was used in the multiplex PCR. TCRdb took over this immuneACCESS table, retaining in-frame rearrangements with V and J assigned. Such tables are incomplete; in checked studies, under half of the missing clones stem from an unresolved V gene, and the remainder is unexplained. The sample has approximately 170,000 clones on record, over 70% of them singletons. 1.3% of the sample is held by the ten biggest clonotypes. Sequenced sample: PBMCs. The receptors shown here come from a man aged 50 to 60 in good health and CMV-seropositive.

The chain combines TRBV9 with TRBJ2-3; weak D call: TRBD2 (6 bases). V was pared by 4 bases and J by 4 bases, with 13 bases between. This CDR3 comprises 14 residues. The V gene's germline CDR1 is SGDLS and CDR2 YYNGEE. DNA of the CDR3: TGTGCCAGCAGCCAGGCGGGGAGCCCAGATACGCAGTATTTT. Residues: CASSQAGSPDTQYF.

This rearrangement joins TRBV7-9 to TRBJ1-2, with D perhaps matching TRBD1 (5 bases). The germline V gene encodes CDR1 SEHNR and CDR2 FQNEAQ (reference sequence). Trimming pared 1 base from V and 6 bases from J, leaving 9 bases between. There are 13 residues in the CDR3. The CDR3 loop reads CASSLVRADGYTF. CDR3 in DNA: TGTGCCAGCAGCTTAGTCAGGGCCGATGGCTACACCTTC. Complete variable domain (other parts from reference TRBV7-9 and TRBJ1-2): DTGVSQNPRHKITKRGQNVTFRCDPISEHNRLYWYRQTLGQGPEFLTYFQNEAQLEKSRLLSDRFSAERPKGSFSTLEIQRTEQGDSAMYLCASSLVRADGYTFGSGTRLTVV.

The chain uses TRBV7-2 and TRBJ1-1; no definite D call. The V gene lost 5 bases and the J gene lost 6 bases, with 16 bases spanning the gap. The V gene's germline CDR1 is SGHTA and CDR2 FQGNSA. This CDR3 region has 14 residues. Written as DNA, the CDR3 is TGTGCCAGCAGCCCGCCCCCCGAGGGTGCTGAAGCTTTCTTT. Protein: CASSPPPEGAEAFF.

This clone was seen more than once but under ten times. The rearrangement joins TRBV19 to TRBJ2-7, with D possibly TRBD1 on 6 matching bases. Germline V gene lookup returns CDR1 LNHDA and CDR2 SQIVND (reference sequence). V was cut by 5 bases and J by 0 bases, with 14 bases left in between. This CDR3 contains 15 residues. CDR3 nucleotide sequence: TGTGCCAGTAGTTGGTCGACAGGTAGCTCCTACGAGCAGTACTTC. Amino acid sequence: CASSWSTGSSYEQYF. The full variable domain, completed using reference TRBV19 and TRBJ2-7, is DGGITQSPKYLFRKEGQNVTLSCEQNLNHDAMYWYRQDPGQGLRLIYYSQIVNDFQKGDIAEGYSVSREKKESFPLTVTSAQKNPTAFYLCASSWSTGSSYEQYFGPGTRLTVT.

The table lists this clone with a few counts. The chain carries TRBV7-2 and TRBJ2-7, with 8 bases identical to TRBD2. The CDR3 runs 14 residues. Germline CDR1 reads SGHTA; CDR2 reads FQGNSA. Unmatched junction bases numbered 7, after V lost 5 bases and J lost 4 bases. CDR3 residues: CASSPQGGGYEQYF. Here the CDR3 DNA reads TGTGCCAGCAGCCCTCAAGGCGGGGGGTACGAGCAGTACTTC.

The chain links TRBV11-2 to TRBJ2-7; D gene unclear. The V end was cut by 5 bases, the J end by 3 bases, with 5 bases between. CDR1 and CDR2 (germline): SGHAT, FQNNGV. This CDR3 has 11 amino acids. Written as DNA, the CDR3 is TGTGCCAGCAGCCCAGACTACGAGCAGTACTTC. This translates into CASSPDYEQYF.

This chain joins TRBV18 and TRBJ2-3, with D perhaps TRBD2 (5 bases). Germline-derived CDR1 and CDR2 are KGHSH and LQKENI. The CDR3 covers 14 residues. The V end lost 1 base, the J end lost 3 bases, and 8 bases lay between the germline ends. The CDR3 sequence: CASSPRERTDTQYF. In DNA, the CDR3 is TGTGCCAGCTCACCACGGGAGCGAACAGATACGCAGTATTTT.

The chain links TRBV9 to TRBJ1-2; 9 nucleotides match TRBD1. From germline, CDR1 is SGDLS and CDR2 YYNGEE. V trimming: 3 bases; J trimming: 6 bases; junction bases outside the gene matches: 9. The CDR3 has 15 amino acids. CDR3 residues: CASSGHRGLNDGYTF. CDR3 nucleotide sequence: TGTGCCAGCAGCGGCCACAGGGGGCTTAATGATGGCTACACCTTC.

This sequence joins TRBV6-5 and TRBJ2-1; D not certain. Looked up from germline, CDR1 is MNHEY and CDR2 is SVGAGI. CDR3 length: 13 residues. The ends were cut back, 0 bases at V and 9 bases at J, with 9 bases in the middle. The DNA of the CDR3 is TGTGCCAGCAGTTACTCCCTGGAGAGTGAGCAGTTCTTC. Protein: CASSYSLESEQFF.

The CDR3 spells CASSQTGTSGTGELFF. The DNA of the CDR3 is TGTGCCAGCAGTCAAACCGGGACTAGCGGTACCGGGGAGCTGTTTTTT. V is TRBV7-2 and J is TRBJ2-2; 11 bases fit TRBD2. Germline V gene lookup returns CDR1 SGHTA and CDR2 FQGNSA. With V trimmed by 6 bases and J by 5 bases, 8 bases remained unmatched. The CDR3 contains 16 residues.

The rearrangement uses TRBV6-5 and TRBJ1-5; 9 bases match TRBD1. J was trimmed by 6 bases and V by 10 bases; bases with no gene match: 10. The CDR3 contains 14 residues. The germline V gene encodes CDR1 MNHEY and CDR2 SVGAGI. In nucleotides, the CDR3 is TGTGCCACCGGGACAGGGCGGGATCGTCAGCCCCAGCATTTT. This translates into CATGTGRDRQPQHF.

The CDR3 bases are TGTGCCAGCAGCCTCCCTGGACCACTAGCGGGACTAGGCAATGAGCAGTTCTTC. This encodes CASSLPGPLAGLGNEQFF. The chain links TRBV14 to TRBJ2-1; 10 bases align to TRBD2. This CDR3 region has 18 residues. The J segment lost 6 bases and the V segment lost 4 bases, leaving 15 bases of the junction unmatched. CDR1 and CDR2 (germline): SGHDN, FVKESK.

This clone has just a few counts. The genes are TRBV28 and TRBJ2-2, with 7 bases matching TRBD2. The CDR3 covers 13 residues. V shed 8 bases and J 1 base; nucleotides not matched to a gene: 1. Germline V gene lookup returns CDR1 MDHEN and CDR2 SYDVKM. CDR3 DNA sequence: TGTGCCAGCGAGCGGGGGAACACCGGGGAGCTGTTTTTT. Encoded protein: CASERGNTGELFF.

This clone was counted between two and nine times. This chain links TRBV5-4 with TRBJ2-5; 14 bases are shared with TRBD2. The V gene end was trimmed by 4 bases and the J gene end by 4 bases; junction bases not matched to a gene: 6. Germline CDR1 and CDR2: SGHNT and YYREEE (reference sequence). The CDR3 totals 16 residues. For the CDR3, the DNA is TGTGCCAGCAGCATGGGACTAGCGGGAGAAGGAGAGACCCAGTACTTC. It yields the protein CASSMGLAGEGETQYF.

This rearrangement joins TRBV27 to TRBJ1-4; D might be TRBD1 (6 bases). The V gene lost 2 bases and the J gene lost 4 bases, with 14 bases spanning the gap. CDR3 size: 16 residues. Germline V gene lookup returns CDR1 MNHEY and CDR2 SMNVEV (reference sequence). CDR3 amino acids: CASSLTIRTVNEKLFF. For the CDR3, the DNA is TGTGCCAGCAGTTTAACTATCAGGACAGTTAATGAAAAACTGTTTTTT.

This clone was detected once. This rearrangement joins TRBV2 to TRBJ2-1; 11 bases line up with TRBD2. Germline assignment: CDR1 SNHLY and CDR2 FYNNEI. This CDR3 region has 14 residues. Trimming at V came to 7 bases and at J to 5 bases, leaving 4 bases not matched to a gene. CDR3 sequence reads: CASKGLAVNNEQFF. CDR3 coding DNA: TGTGCCAGCAAGGGACTAGCGGTAAACAATGAGCAGTTCTTC.

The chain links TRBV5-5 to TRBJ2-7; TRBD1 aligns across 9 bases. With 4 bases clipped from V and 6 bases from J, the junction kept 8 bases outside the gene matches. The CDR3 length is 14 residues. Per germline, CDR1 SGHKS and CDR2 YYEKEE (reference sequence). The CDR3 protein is CASSTRQGDIEQYF. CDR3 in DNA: TGTGCCAGCAGCACCCGACAGGGGGACATCGAGCAGTACTTC.

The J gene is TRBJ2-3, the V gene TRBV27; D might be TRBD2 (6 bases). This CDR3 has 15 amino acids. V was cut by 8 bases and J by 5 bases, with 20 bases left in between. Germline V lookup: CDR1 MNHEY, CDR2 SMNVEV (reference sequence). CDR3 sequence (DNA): TGTGCCAGCGGAACGTTACTCTACGGGGGAGATACGCAGTATTTT. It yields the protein CASGTLLYGGDTQYF.

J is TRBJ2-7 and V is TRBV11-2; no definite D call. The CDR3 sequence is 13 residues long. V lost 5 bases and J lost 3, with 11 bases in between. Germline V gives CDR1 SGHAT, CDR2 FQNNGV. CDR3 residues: CASSPLNLYEQYF. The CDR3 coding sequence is TGTGCCAGCAGCCCACTGAACCTCTACGAGCAGTACTTC.

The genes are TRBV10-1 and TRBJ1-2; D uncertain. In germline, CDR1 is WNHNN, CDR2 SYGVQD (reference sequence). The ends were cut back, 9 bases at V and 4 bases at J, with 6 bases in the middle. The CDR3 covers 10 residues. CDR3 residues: CASNSYGYTF. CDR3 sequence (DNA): TGCGCCAGTAACAGCTATGGCTACACCTTC.

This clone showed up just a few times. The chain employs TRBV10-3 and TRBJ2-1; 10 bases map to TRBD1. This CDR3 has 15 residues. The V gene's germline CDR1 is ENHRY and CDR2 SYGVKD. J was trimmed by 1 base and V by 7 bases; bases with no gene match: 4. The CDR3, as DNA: TGTGCCATCACCCGGGACAGGGGTTCCTACAATGAGCAGTTCTTC. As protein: CAITRDRGSYNEQFF.

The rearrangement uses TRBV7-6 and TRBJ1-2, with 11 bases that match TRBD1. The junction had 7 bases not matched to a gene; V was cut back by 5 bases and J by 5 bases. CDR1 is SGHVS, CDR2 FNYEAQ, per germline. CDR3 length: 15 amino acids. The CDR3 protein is CASSPGTGGFYGYTF. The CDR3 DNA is TGTGCCAGCAGCCCCGGGACAGGGGGATTTTATGGCTACACCTTC.

CDR3 DNA sequence: TGTGCCAGCTCTAAGGCAGACTACTACGAGCAGTACTTC. Its protein product is CASSKADYYEQYF. This rearrangement joins TRBV18 to TRBJ2-7; maybe TRBD2 (5 bases). The CDR3 has 13 residues. Trimming took 6 bases from V and 3 from J, leaving 12 bases between them. From germline, CDR1 is KGHSH and CDR2 LQKENI.

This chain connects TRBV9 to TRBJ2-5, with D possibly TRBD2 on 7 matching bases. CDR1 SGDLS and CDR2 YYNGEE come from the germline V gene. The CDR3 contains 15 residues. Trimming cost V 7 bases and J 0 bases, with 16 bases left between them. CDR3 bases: TGTGCCAGCGGGAGGGGGGGCGGGAACCAAGAGACCCAGTACTTC. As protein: CASGRGGGNQETQYF.

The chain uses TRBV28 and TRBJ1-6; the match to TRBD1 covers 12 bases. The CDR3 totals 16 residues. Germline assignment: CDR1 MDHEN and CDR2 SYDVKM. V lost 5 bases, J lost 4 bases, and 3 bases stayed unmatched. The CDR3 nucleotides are TGTGCCAGCAGTGGGGGACAGGGGGCATATAATTCACCCCTCCACTTT. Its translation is CASSGGQGAYNSPLHF.

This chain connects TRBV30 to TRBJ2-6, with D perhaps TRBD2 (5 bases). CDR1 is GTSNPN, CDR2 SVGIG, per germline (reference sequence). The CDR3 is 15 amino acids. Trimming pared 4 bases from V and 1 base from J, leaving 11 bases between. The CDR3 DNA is TGTGCCTGGACCCATCCGGGGTCTGGGGCCAACGTCCTGACTTTC. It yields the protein CAWTHPGSGANVLTF.

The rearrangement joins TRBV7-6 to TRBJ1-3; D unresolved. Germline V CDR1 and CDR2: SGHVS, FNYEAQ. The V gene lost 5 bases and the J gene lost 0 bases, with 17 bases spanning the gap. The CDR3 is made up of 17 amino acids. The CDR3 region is CASSATTLLGSGNTIYF. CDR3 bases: TGTGCCAGCAGCGCGACGACACTCTTAGGCTCTGGAAACACCATATATTTT.